This T cell receptor beta chain was captured in a study of identifying expanded T cells in peripheral blood. The CDR3 contains 11 residues. The germline gives CDR1 DFQATT, CDR2 SNEGSKA (reference sequence). Trimming stripped 5 bases from V and 12 bases from J, with 14 bases between. The protocol was immunoSEQ multiplex PCR, while the TCRdb copy is restricted to in-frame clones and leaves out a portion. The profile shows approximately 83,000 clones, more than 75% of them singletons. This chain connects TRBV20-1 to TRBJ1-5; D not resolved. The receptor comes from a person aged 18 to 70 in good health. Material for sequencing was blood. CDR3 sequence: CSAGRQGNQHF. The CDR3 nucleotides read TGCAGTGCTGGTCGACAAGGAAACCAGCATTTT.